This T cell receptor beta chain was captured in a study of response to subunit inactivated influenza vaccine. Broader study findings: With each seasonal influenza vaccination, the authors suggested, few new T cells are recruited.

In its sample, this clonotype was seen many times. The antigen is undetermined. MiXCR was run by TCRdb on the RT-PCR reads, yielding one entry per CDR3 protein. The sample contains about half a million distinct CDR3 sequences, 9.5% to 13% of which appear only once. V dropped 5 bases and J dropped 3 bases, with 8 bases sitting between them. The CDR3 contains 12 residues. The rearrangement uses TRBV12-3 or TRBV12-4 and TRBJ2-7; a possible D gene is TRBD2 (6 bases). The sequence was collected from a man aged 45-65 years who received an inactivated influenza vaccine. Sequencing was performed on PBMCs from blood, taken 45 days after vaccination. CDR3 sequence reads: CASSVEGYEQYF. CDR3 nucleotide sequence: TGTGCCAGCAGTGTGGAGGGCTACGAGCAGTACTTC.